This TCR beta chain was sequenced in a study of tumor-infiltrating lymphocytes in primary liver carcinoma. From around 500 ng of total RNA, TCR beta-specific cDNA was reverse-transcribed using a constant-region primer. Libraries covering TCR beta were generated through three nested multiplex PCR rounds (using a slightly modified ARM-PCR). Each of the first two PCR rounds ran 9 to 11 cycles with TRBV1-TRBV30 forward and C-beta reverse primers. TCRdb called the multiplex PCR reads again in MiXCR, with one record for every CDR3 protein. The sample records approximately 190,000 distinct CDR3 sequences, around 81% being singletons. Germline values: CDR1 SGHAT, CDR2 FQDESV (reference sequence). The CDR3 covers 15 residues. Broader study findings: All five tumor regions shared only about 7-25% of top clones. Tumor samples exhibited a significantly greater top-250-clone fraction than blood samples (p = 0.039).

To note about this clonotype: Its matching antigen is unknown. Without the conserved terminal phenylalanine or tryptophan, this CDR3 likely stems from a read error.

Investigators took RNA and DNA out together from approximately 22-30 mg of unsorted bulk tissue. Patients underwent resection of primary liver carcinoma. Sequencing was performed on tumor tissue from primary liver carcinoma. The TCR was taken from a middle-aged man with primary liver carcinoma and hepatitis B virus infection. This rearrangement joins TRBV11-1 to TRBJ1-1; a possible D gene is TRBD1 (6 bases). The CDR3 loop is CTSSLAGAGNTVAFI. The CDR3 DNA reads TGTACCAGCAGCTTAGCAGGGGCTGGGAACACTGTAGCTTTCATT.